Here is one T cell receptor beta chain with its context. Time point specified: 2015-2016 season, pre-vaccination. Subjects lived in the community and lacked influenza vaccine within the prior 6 months. This entry belongs to a study of follicular helper T cells after annual influenza vaccination. Looking at the study overall: Some donors were sampled over the 2013-2014, 2014-2015 and 2015-2016 vaccinations.

Per germline, CDR1 SQVTM and CDR2 ANQGSEA. The ends lost 3 bases at V and 7 bases at J; junction bases unmatched: 15. The CDR3 has 16 residues. TCRdb's table, derived via immunoSEQ multiplex PCR, lists solely in-frame clones and lacks some. The sample consists of a few thousand clones, about four fifths of them appearing once. Source: CXCR5+ CD38+ circulating T follicular helper cells from blood, taken on the day of influenza vaccination. Subset denoted: circulating Tfh, non-naive CD4+CXCR5+PD-1+ (ICOS+CD38+ or ICOS-CD38-). V usage is TRBV29-1 and J usage is TRBJ2-3; 8 bases are shared with TRBD1. The sequence was obtained from an adult who received the influenza vaccine. This CDR3 is CSVEPLGQGASNTQYF. For the CDR3, the DNA is TGCAGCGTTGAGCCCCTTGGACAGGGTGCTTCCAATACGCAGTATTTT.